The 24 T cell receptor beta chains in this list originate from one sample, sequenced in a study of cytomegalovirus exposure and HLA in healthy donors. In the PCR, 60 Vbeta and 13 Jbeta primers were used. TCRdb's copy holds only in-frame clones and misses some; the assay was immunoSEQ multiplex PCR. The data contain some 130,000 clones, 81% of them singletons. The sample was PBMCs. These receptors came from a man between 18 and 35 years old in good health and CMV-seronegative.

The rearrangement joins TRBV2 to TRBJ2-6; TRBD1 matches 9 bases. This CDR3 is built from 20 residues. Germline CDR1 SNHLY, CDR2 FYNNEI. V gave up 6 bases and J gave up 0 bases; unmatched junction bases: 15. CDR3 coding DNA: TGTGCCAGCAGGGGTCCCGGGACAGGGCCCGATATCTCTGGGGCCAACGTCCTGACTTTC. Encoded protein: CASRGPGTGPDISGANVLTF. Together with reference TRBV2 and TRBJ2-6, the CDR3 gives the full variable domain: EPEVTQTPSHQVTQMGQEVILRCVPISNHLYFYWYRQILGQKVEFLVSFYNNEISEKSEIFDDQFSVERPDGSNFTLKIRSTKLEDSAMYFCASRGPGTGPDISGANVLTFGAGSRLTVL.

The chain is built from TRBV12-2 and TRBJ1-5. TRBV12-2 is an annotated pseudogene. There are 14 residues in the CDR3. CDR3 bases: TGTGCAAGTCGCCGTAGAGTTGGAGATCAGCCCCAGCATTTT. Protein sequence: CASRRRVGDQPQHF.

This clone is a singleton in its sample. V is TRBV28 and J is TRBJ2-1, with 7 bases that match TRBD1. Germline CDR1 is MDHEN and CDR2 is SYDVKM. J gave up 7 bases and V 7 bases, and 10 bases lay outside the gene matches. The CDR3 totals 14 residues. The CDR3 nucleotides read TGTGCCAGCATCAAGGGGGCTCGGGGTAATGAGCAGTTCTTC. Residues: CASIKGARGNEQFF.

Points on this clone: The germline gene is not matched at one end of the junction; a read error may be the cause. The chain combines TRBV7-9 with TRBJ1-2, with D possibly being TRBD1 (5 bases). Germline V lookup: CDR1 SEHNR, CDR2 FQNEAQ (reference sequence). This CDR3 is 12 amino acids long. CDR3 loop: CASSFLEVTGDF. CDR3 coding DNA: TGTGCCAGCAGCTTCTTAGAAGTCACGGGGGATTTC.

This chain connects TRBV19 to TRBJ2-1; TRBD2 matches at 11 bases. This CDR3 spans 17 amino acids. Trimming removed 4 bases from V and 7 bases from J; junction bases left unmatched: 12. Germline V gene sequence: CDR1 LNHDA, CDR2 SQIVND (reference sequence). The CDR3 coding sequence is TGTGCCAGTAGTACCTTCCTTAGCGGGGGGGCCAGGAATGAGCAGTTCTTC. Translating gives CASSTFLSGGARNEQFF.

This clone has more than one count but fewer than ten. V and J are TRBV13 and TRBJ2-2; 7 nucleotides line up with TRBD1. V shed 3 bases and J 0 bases; nucleotides not matched to a gene: 1. The CDR3 spans 15 residues. From germline, CDR1 is PRHDT and CDR2 FYEKMQ (reference sequence). Here the CDR3 DNA reads TGTGCCAGCAGCTTGGGACAGCCGAACACCGGGGAGCTGTTTTTT. Its protein product is CASSLGQPNTGELFF.

This sequence joins TRBV4-3 and TRBJ2-3; 8 bases fit TRBD1. The V and J ends lost 0 bases and 2 bases, in that order; junction bases with no gene match: 7. The germline CDR1 and CDR2 sequences are LGHNA and YSLEER. This CDR3 contains 17 residues. CDR3 amino acids: CASSQDYAGGNTDTQYF. The CDR3 DNA reads as TGCGCCAGCAGCCAAGATTACGCAGGGGGCAACACAGATACGCAGTATTTT.

Concerning this clone: The sample has other DNA sequences that encode this CDR3 too. The chain has TRBV4-3 and TRBJ2-1; 10 bases line up with TRBD2. Germline V gene sequence: CDR1 LGHNA, CDR2 YSLEER. Trimming at V came to 0 bases and at J to 4 bases, leaving 3 bases not matched to a gene. The CDR3 runs 16 residues. Written as DNA, the CDR3 is TGCGCCAGCAGCCAAGACCCTAGCGGGGGATACAATGAGCAGTTCTTC. This codes for CASSQDPSGGYNEQFF.

This clone was observed a handful of times. The rearrangement joins TRBV7-2 to TRBJ1-2, with a tentative D call TRBD1 (5 bases). The length of the CDR3 is 14 residues. With 4 bases removed from V and 6 bases from J, the gap between germline ends came to 15 bases. Germline V gene sequence: CDR1 SGHTA, CDR2 FQGNSA. CDR3 sequence (DNA): TGTGCCAGCAGCTCCGTGGGGCGTTTGGATGGCTACACCTTC. Amino acid sequence: CASSSVGRLDGYTF.

The chain combines TRBV12-5 with TRBJ2-1; D possibly corresponds to TRBD2 (5 bases). CDR1 is LGHNT and CDR2 is FRNRAP in the germline V gene. V was clipped by 2 bases and J by 9 bases, with 11 bases between them. There are 13 residues in the CDR3. The DNA for the CDR3 is TGTGCTAGTGGTTTGAATACCGGGGTTGAGCAGTTCTTC. Protein product: CASGLNTGVEQFF.

The chain uses TRBV4-3 and TRBJ1-4, with D possibly being TRBD1 (6 bases). CDR1 is LGHNA, CDR2 YSLEER, per germline. CDR3 size: 18 residues. V lost 4 bases and J 0 bases, leaving 18 bases between the germline ends. The CDR3 sequence is CASSRIYGQLSTNEKLFF. The CDR3 DNA reads as TGCGCCAGCAGCCGCATTTACGGACAGCTCTCAACTAATGAAAAACTGTTTTTT.

The V and J genes are TRBV7-9 and TRBJ2-7, with 9 bases matching TRBD1. Trimming took 5 bases from V and 5 from J; bases not matched to a gene: 10. CDR3 length: 15 amino acids. CDR1 is SEHNR, CDR2 FQNEAQ, per germline (reference sequence). The CDR3 bases are TGTGCCAGCAGCGCATCCGGGACAGGGAAGGACGAGCAGTACTTC. This gives the protein CASSASGTGKDEQYF.

CDR3 protein: CASSPPAVFGEKLFF. The CDR3 DNA sequence: TGTGCCAGCTCCCCGCCTGCGGTCTTTGGTGAAAAACTGTTTTTT. This chain uses TRBV18 with TRBJ1-4; D is unclear. The V end lost 6 bases, the J end lost 7 bases, and 18 bases lay between the germline ends. The CDR3 covers 15 residues. The germline V gene has CDR1 KGHSH and CDR2 LQKENI.

This clone was detected only once. The chain joins TRBV6-1 to TRBJ2-7, with TRBD1 matching over 8 bases. The CDR3 extends over 15 amino acids. Germline V gives CDR1 MNHNS, CDR2 SASEGT. J was trimmed by 2 bases and V by 5 bases; bases with no gene match: 8. CDR3 bases: TGTGCCAGCAGTATAATGACACAGGGGGCCTACGAGCAGTACTTC. Protein: CASSIMTQGAYEQYF.

This clone showed up just once. V usage is TRBV28 and J usage is TRBJ2-2, with 7 bases that match TRBD2. The CDR3 spans 12 residues. The V and J ends lost 6 bases and 6 bases, in that order; junction bases with no gene match: 1. Germline-derived CDR1 and CDR2 are MDHEN and SYDVKM. The DNA for the CDR3 is TGTGCCAGCAGCCGGGGGGCCGGGGAGCTGTTTTTT. Protein sequence: CASSRGAGELFF. The full variable domain, its missing parts supplied by reference TRBV28 and TRBJ2-2, is DVKVTQSSRYLVKRTGEKVFLECVQDMDHENMFWYRQDPGLGLRLIYFSYDVKMKEKGDIPEGYSVSREKKERFSLILESASTNQTSMYLCASSRGAGELFFGEGSRLTVL.

This sequence joins TRBV7-3 and TRBJ1-2; D not resolved. CDR3 length: 14 amino acids. Per the germline V gene, CDR1 is SGHTA and CDR2 is FQGTGA. Trimming stripped 4 bases from V and 3 bases from J, with 12 bases between. CDR3 sequence (DNA): TGTGCCAGCAGCTCAGCCGGGTCCGACTATGGCTACACCTTC. Translation gives CASSSAGSDYGYTF. The full variable domain, completed using reference TRBV7-3 and TRBJ1-2, is GAGVSQTPSNKVTEKGKYVELRCDPISGHTALYWYRQSLGQGPEFLIYFQGTGAADDSGLPNDRFFAVRPEGSVSTLKIQRTERGDSAVYLCASSSAGSDYGYTFGSGTRLTVV.

The chain has TRBV9 and TRBJ1-4; D remains unclear. This CDR3 contains 13 residues. Germline V gene sequence: CDR1 SGDLS, CDR2 YYNGEE. V lost 3 bases and J 7 bases, leaving 10 bases between the germline ends. The CDR3 sequence is CASSGGRSEKLFF. DNA of the CDR3: TGTGCCAGCAGCGGAGGGCGGAGTGAAAAACTGTTTTTT.

The genes are TRBV28 and TRBJ2-5; TRBD2 might be the D (5 bases). This CDR3 spans 11 amino acids. Per the germline V gene, CDR1 is MDHEN and CDR2 is SYDVKM. The V and J ends lost 8 bases and 5 bases respectively, with 9 bases between them. The CDR3 DNA sequence: TGTGCCAGCGTGGCGGGCGAGACCCAGTACTTC. Encoded protein: CASVAGETQYF.

The chain has TRBV5-6 and TRBJ1-2; no clear D. Germline V gives CDR1 SGHDT, CDR2 YYEEEE. The CDR3 is 15 amino acids. V was clipped by 5 bases and J by 2 bases, with 16 bases between them. The CDR3 DNA reads as TGTGCCAGCAGAGTAAGGAGTCATCTCAACTATGGCTACACCTTC. Translation gives CASRVRSHLNYGYTF.

This clone was observed a handful of times. The chain couples TRBV28 to TRBJ1-1; 8 bases match TRBD1. The V segment lost 5 bases and the J segment 1 base; nucleotides outside the gene matches: 12. Germline V CDR1 and CDR2: MDHEN, SYDVKM. The CDR3 totals 17 residues. The CDR3 DNA reads as TGTGCCAGCAGTCCCCATCATTGGACAGGGAGGAACACTGAAGCTTTCTTT. It is translated as CASSPHHWTGRNTEAFF.

CDR3 region: CAWSVRQGGVNGYTF. CDR3 coding DNA: TGTGCCTGGAGTGTACGACAGGGTGGGGTAAATGGCTACACCTTC. The chain combines TRBV30 with TRBJ1-2, with 7 bases identical to TRBD1. The CDR3 is made up of 15 amino acids. Germline V CDR1 and CDR2: GTSNPN, SVGIG (reference sequence). The ends lost 0 bases at V and 6 bases at J; junction bases unmatched: 10.

The gene calls are TRBV6-5 and TRBJ2-7; tentatively, D is TRBD2 (6 bases). With 2 bases removed from V and 6 bases from J, the gap between germline ends came to 17 bases. The CDR3 consists of 15 residues. Germline values: CDR1 MNHEY, CDR2 SVGAGI. The CDR3 nucleotides are TGTGCCAGCAGTTACGAGCCCGACGGGGGTCTCGAGCAGTACTTC. It is translated as CASSYEPDGGLEQYF.

The V gene is TRBV27, the J gene TRBJ1-2; no definite D call. Trimming took off 3 bases at V and 3 bases at J, with 11 bases between the two ends. CDR1 is MNHEY, CDR2 SMNVEV, per germline (reference sequence). The CDR3 consists of 14 residues. CDR3 DNA sequence: TGTGCCAGCAGTTTCAGAGGAGCCGACTATGGCTACACCTTC. Translated, it gives CASSFRGADYGYTF.

V gene TRBV28 combines with J gene TRBJ1-2, with 8 bases identical to TRBD1. Unmatched junction bases numbered 4, after V lost 5 bases and J lost 5 bases. Germline CDR1 and CDR2: MDHEN and SYDVKM. CDR3 length equals 13 residues. The DNA for the CDR3 is TGTGCCAGCAGTCCAGGGGGCGGGTATGGCTACACCTTC. Amino acid sequence: CASSPGGGYGYTF.